The clone carrying this T cell receptor (beta chain) has just one count. The record originates from a study of cytomegalovirus exposure and HLA in healthy donors. Primers: 60 Vbeta forward and 13 Jbeta reverse. Clones were read by immunoSEQ multiplex PCR, and TCRdb kept only the in-frame ones, dropping some. Among approximately 170,000 clones listed, about 85% were seen once. V lost 0 bases, J lost 4 bases, and 8 bases stayed unmatched. The CDR3 runs to 17 residues. Germline values: CDR1 SGHTS, CDR2 YDEGEE. The receptor's source is a boy aged 2-9 years in good health and CMV-seronegative. The gene calls are TRBV5-8 and TRBJ2-3, with 10 bases identical to TRBD1. Material: PBMCs. CDR3 coding DNA: TGTGCCAGCAGCTTGGAAGCCGGGACAGGGGTTTCAGATACGCAGTATTTT. This codes for CASSLEAGTGVSDTQYF.